This T cell receptor (beta chain) derives from a study of shared clonotypes between healthy human individuals. Only in-frame clones appear in the TCRdb table, and some are missing; sequencing was by immunoSEQ multiplex PCR. The sample has about 1.9 million clones; approximately 92% are singletons. Naive CD8 cells, CD45RO-negative and positively selected for CCR7, excluded terminally differentiated effector memory CD45RA+ cells. The CDR3 length is 16 residues. Germline CDR1 reads SGHRS; CDR2 reads YFSETQ. V dropped 0 bases and J dropped 4 bases, with 16 bases sitting between them. The origin of this receptor is a man younger than 35 in good health. Some clones in this sample may be carry-over from other donors' samples. The sequenced sample consisted of naive CD8+ T cells from PBMCs. The V and J genes are TRBV5-1 and TRBJ1-2; D is undetermined. The DNA of the CDR3 is TGCGCCAGCAGCTTGGGGTGGCAGGATTTGATCTATGGCTACACCTTC. Amino acid sequence: CASSLGWQDLIYGYTF.